This entry features one T cell receptor beta chain sequence. This entry is derived from a study of read filtering for tumor transcriptome and immune sequencing. Study in general: DNase treatment preceded whole-transcriptome library preparation.

Between the trimmed V and J ends, which lost 6 bases and 4 bases, there was a span of 18 bases. The CDR3 is made up of 14 amino acids. Germline V CDR1 and CDR2: SQVTM, ANQGSEA. Molecular barcoded adaptors covering alpha/delta and beta/gamma chains were used on approximately 400 ng RNA. TCRdb re-derived calls from the reads in MiXCR, one entry per CDR3 protein. Of 46,000 or so distinct CDR3 sequences in the sample, less than 20% were seen once. Sample: a population of CD138-negative cells sorted from bone marrow. The genes are TRBV29-1 and TRBJ1-1; possible D gene TRBD1, 6 bases. This TCR derives from a donor aged 40 or over with multiple myeloma. DNA for the CDR3: TGCAGCGTCCGGTTGTGGGGGCCGGGCACTGAAGCTTTCTTT. It translates to CSVRLWGPGTEAFF.